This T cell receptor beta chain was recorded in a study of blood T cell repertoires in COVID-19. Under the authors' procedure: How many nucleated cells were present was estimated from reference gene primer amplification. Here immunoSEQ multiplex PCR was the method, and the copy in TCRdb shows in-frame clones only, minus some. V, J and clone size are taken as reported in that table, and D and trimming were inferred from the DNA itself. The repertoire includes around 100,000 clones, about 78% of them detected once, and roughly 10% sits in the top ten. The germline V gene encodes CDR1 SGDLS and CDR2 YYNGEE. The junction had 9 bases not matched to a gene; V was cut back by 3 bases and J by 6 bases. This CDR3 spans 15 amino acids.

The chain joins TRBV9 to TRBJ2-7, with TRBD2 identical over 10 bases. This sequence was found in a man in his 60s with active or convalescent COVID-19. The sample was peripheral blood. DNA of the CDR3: TGTGCCAGCAGCGCCGGGACTAGCGAAGTGGGCGAGCAGTACTTC. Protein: CASSAGTSEVGEQYF.